Sequencing of this T cell receptor beta chain was carried out in a study of tumor-infiltrating lymphocytes in glioblastoma multiforme. There are 16 residues in the CDR3. Germline CDR1 reads SQVTM; CDR2 reads ANQGSEA. After removal of 0 bases from V and 5 bases from J, the junction contained 10 bases not matched to a gene. This clonotype was picked up a small number of times. TCRB libraries came from RNA via three nested multiplex PCR rounds. TCRdb recomputed calls from the multiplex PCR reads with MiXCR, one row per CDR3 protein. The sample has about 13,000 distinct CDR3 sequences; roughly 70% are singletons.

Sequencing was performed on brain tumor tissue. The V and J genes are TRBV29-1 and TRBJ2-7; 10 bases line up with TRBD2. The receptor comes from a male donor with glioblastoma. The CDR3 here is CSVEDKVPSGSNEQYF. CDR3 in DNA: TGCAGCGTTGAAGATAAAGTGCCTAGCGGGAGTAACGAGCAGTACTTC.